This entry features one TCR beta chain sequence. V shed 5 bases and J 0 bases; nucleotides not matched to a gene: 11. This CDR3 is 20 amino acids long. Germline loops: CDR1 MGHRA, CDR2 YSYEKL. The data were produced by immunoSEQ multiplex PCR, yet TCRdb's version contains in-frame clones alone and is incomplete. This sample has approximately 74,000 clones, with over 75% found just once. The sample belongs to a study of blood T cell repertoires in COVID-19. The V and J genes are TRBV4-1 and TRBJ1-6; 12 bases line up with TRBD1. The sequence was collected from a woman aged 55-75 years with acute or convalescent COVID-19. The sample taken for sequencing was peripheral blood. The CDR3 sequence: CASSKTPGQGAASYNSPLHF. The CDR3 DNA sequence: TGCGCCAGCAGCAAAACCCCGGGACAGGGGGCTGCCTCCTATAATTCACCCCTCCACTTT.